The sequence of this T cell receptor beta chain was determined in a study of T cells in Graves' hyperthyroidism and ophthalmopathy. This clonotype was picked up a small number of times. RNA transcripts yielded amplified TCR beta CDR3 regions. First-round RT-PCR of the TCR CDR3 relied on the HTBI primer set. One entry per CDR3 protein, called by TCRdb with MiXCR from the multiplex PCR reads. This table holds 650,000 to 800,000 distinct CDR3 sequences, nearly 45% found once. The sequence derives from an adult man with Graves' disease, either hyperthyroidism or ophthalmopathy (not recorded which). Sequenced material: peripheral blood or thyroid tissue (not recorded which).

CDR3 nucleotide sequence: TGTGCCAGCAGTTGCAGGGGATACAATCAGCCCCAGCATTTT. It translates to CASSCRGYNQPQHF. V and J are TRBV6-5 and TRBJ1-5; TRBD1 might be the D (6 bases). V lost 4 bases and J lost 3, with 10 bases in between. This CDR3 region has 14 residues. The V gene's germline CDR1 is MNHEY and CDR2 SVGAGI.